This paragraph covers one T cell receptor beta chain sequence. What it binds is not known. Germline V gives CDR1 MNHEY, CDR2 SMNVEV (reference sequence). V lost 6 bases and J lost 7; bases outside the gene matches: 7. The CDR3 totals 14 residues. This sample was taken from a study of cytomegalovirus exposure and HLA in healthy donors. Study-wide points: Cytomegalovirus status was reportedly diagnosed by the classifier with high specificity and sensitivity. The likely origin of a cluster of highly shared sequence variants was a sequencing artifact.

PCR employed 60 Vbeta and 13 Jbeta primers. Sequencing used immunoSEQ multiplex PCR; TCRdb keeps in-frame clones, though not all of them. The sample shows 100,000 to 150,000 clones, around 79% of them seen only once. This chain uses TRBV27 with TRBJ2-1; 9 bases match TRBD2. This sequence was found in a middle-aged woman in good health and CMV-seropositive. The source material was PBMCs. CDR3 amino acids: CASSPAGGRNEQFF. The CDR3 nucleotides are TGTGCCAGCAGCCCCGCGGGAGGGCGGAATGAGCAGTTCTTC.